A selection of T cell receptor beta chains follows, all from one sample in a study of cytomegalovirus exposure and HLA in healthy donors. Clones were read by immunoSEQ multiplex PCR, and TCRdb kept only the in-frame ones, dropping some. This sample has around 140,000 clones, with around 80% found just once. What was sequenced was PBMCs. The receptors derive from a woman in her sixties or seventies in good health and CMV-seropositive. CDR3s include the opening cysteine and the closing phenylalanine or tryptophan. Each record gives: D gene, clone size, J gene, V gene, CDR3 DNA, CDR3 protein. D genes are given only for firm matches. Clone size is not always given. Where it is, it says once, few, many or a class for expanded clones.

D: .
size: .
J: TRBJ2-7
V: TRBV4-3
DNA: TGCGCCAGCAGCCAAGAGTCCCTCCTAGGAGGGGAGCAGTACTTC
CDR3: CASSQESLLGGEQYF

D: TRBD2
size: .
J: TRBJ2-7
V: TRBV6-1
DNA: TGTGCCAGCAGTGAAATTGCGGGGGAACCGACCTACGAGCAGTACTTC
CDR3: CASSEIAGEPTYEQYF

D: .
size: once
J: TRBJ1-5
V: TRBV27
DNA: TGTGCCAGCAGTTTATCGTGGACTAATCTCCGGCCCCAGCATTTT
CDR3: CASSLSWTNLRPQHF

D: TRBD1
size: once
J: TRBJ2-1
V: TRBV12-5
DNA: TGTGCTAAACGGACAGGGGGCGTCACTGAGCAGTTCTTC
CDR3: CAKRTGGVTEQFF

D: TRBD2
size: .
J: TRBJ2-5
V: TRBV4-2
DNA: TGTGCCAGCAGCCAGTATACAGCGGGGCGAATTAAGGAGCAGTACTTC
CDR3: CASSQYTAGRIKEQYF

D: TRBD2
size: .
J: TRBJ2-1
V: TRBV5-1
DNA: TGCGCCAGCAGCTTTGGGGAGACTAGCGGGGTACCCACCAACTACAATGAGCAGTTCTTC
CDR3: CASSFGETSGVPTNYNEQFF

D: .
size: .
J: TRBJ2-2
V: TRBV7-6
DNA: TGTGCCAGCAGCTCCGGGTTCGGGGAGCTGTTTTTT
CDR3: CASSSGFGELFF

D: TRBD1
size: .
J: TRBJ1-1
V: TRBV5-1
DNA: TGCGCCAGCAGCTTGGAGGGGGCAGGGAACACTGAAGCTTTCTTT
CDR3: CASSLEGAGNTEAFF

D: TRBD1
size: .
J: TRBJ1-5
V: TRBV6-6
DNA: TGTGCCAGCACCCTAACAGGGGGACATCAGCCCCAGCATTTT
CDR3: CASTLTGGHQPQHF

D: TRBD2
size: .
J: TRBJ2-7
V: TRBV6-6
DNA: TGTGCCAGTCGGACTAGCGGGGTCCTGGACTACGAGCAGTACTTC
CDR3: CASRTSGVLDYEQYF

D: .
size: .
J: TRBJ1-2
V: TRBV30
DNA: TGTGCCTCGGGACTCCCTACGAACTATGGCTACACCTTC
CDR3: CASGLPTNYGYTF

D: .
size: .
J: TRBJ2-5
V: TRBV29-1
DNA: TGCAGCGTTGAAGAAAACGGAGAGACCCAGTACTTC
CDR3: CSVEENGETQYF

D: .
size: .
J: TRBJ2-4
V: TRBV28
DNA: TGTGCCAGCGGCCGCCGGGACGGGGGTAACATTCAGTACTTC
CDR3: CASGRRDGGNIQYF

D: TRBD1
size: .
J: TRBJ1-5
V: TRBV28
DNA: TGTGCCAGCAGTTTACATCAGGGGGATCGGAATCAGCCCCAGCATTTT
CDR3: CASSLHQGDRNQPQHF

D: TRBD1
size: .
J: TRBJ2-5
V: TRBV28
DNA: TGTGCCAGCAACAAACCCCGGACAGGGCAAGAGACCCAGTACTTC
CDR3: CASNKPRTGQETQYF

D: TRBD1
size: .
J: TRBJ1-2
V: TRBV29-1
DNA: TGCAGCGTCGCCCCAGGGGGCCCAAGAGACTATGGCTACACCTTC
CDR3: CSVAPGGPRDYGYTF

D: TRBD2
size: .
J: TRBJ2-3
V: TRBV30
DNA: TGTGCCTGGAACGGGAGGTCGACAGATACGCAGTATTTT
CDR3: CAWNGRSTDTQYF

D: TRBD1
size: .
J: TRBJ1-6
V: TRBV7-2
DNA: TGTGCCAGCAGCTTAGCCCGCAGGGGGAGTTCACCCCTCCACTTT
CDR3: CASSLARRGSSPLHF

D: .
size: .
J: TRBJ1-1
V: TRBV28
DNA: TGTGCCAGCAGTTTAGGGACACCTCAGAACACTGAAGCTTTCTTT
CDR3: CASSLGTPQNTEAFF